The 26 T cell receptor beta chains listed next were all sequenced from one sample in a study of shared clonotypes between healthy human individuals. Profiling relied on immunoSEQ multiplex PCR, and the TCRdb table lists in-frame clones only, not all of them. The table includes approximately 2.5 million clones, more than 80% detected once. Sequencing was done on a sample of naive CD4+ T cells sorted from blood. Described subset: CD45RA+ positively selected. These receptors originate from a man in his late teens or twenties in good health.

The CDR3: CAWGYPLEIGYTF. The CDR3 nucleotides read TGTGCCTGGGGTTACCCTCTCGAAATAGGTTACACCTTC. The rearrangement uses TRBV30 and TRBJ1-2, with D unresolved. The CDR3 totals 13 residues. CDR1 is GTSNPN, CDR2 SVGIG, per germline (reference sequence). Trimming removed 5 bases at V and 11 bases at J, with 21 bases between.

The chain links TRBV28 to TRBJ2-7, with 7 nucleotides matching TRBD1. J lost 5 bases, V lost 2 bases, and 9 bases had no gene match. The V gene's germline CDR1 is MDHEN and CDR2 SYDVKM. The CDR3 sequence is 15 residues long. CDR3 residues: CASSLIGRGIHEQYF. CDR3 sequence (DNA): TGTGCCAGCAGTTTAATCGGCAGGGGGATCCACGAGCAGTACTTC. The full variable domain, with the rest looked up from reference TRBV28 and TRBJ2-7, is DVKVTQSSRYLVKRTGEKVFLECVQDMDHENMFWYRQDPGLGLRLIYFSYDVKMKEKGDIPEGYSVSREKKERFSLILESASTNQTSMYLCASSLIGRGIHEQYFGPGTRLTVT.

This chain links TRBV5-1 with TRBJ2-2; 14 bases match TRBD2. Germline CDR1 and CDR2: SGHRS and YFSETQ. The CDR3 spans 18 residues. With V trimmed by 1 base and J by 5 bases, 7 bases remained unmatched. Here the CDR3 DNA reads TGCGCCAGCAGCTTGTGGGGGACTAGCGGGAGTATGACCGGGGAGCTGTTTTTT. Amino acids: CASSLWGTSGSMTGELFF.

The chain employs TRBV11-2 and TRBJ1-6; tentative D call: TRBD1 (5 bases). CDR3 size: 16 residues. Trimming pared 0 bases from V and 6 bases from J, leaving 12 bases between. The germline CDR1 and CDR2 sequences are SGHAT and FQNNGV. CDR3 sequence (DNA): TGTGCCAGCAGCTTAGAGACCGGGACGGCTAATTCACCCCTCCACTTT. Its protein is CASSLETGTANSPLHF.

Of note for this clone: Other DNA sequences in this specimen translate into the identical CDR3. This chain uses TRBV7-9 with TRBJ2-7, with 9 nucleotides matching TRBD1. The germline gives CDR1 SEHNR, CDR2 FQNEAQ (reference sequence). CDR3 size: 15 residues. The junction had 4 bases not matched to a gene; V was cut back by 4 bases and J by 0 bases. CDR3 bases: TGTGCCAGCAGCTCACCGGGACAGGGCTCCTACGAGCAGTACTTC. It codes for CASSSPGQGSYEQYF.

V is TRBV10-3 and J is TRBJ1-1; D unresolved. Germline assignment: CDR1 ENHRY and CDR2 SYGVKD. The CDR3 extends over 14 amino acids. V was cut by 3 bases and J by 2 bases, with 10 bases left in between. CDR3 DNA: TGTGCCATCAGTGAATGGACGGGCAACACTGAAGCTTTCTTT. Encoded protein: CAISEWTGNTEAFF.

On this clone itself: Other DNA sequences in this sample translate to the same CDR3. This sequence joins TRBV18 and TRBJ1-5; possible D gene TRBD1, 5 bases. V shed 6 bases and J shed 7 bases, with 13 bases lying between them. Germline V gene sequence: CDR1 KGHSH, CDR2 LQKENI. This CDR3 comprises 13 residues. CDR3 in amino acids: CASSPGDGQPQHF. CDR3 sequence (DNA): TGTGCCAGCTCCCCGGGGGACGGACAGCCCCAGCATTTT.

The chain is built from TRBV6-5 and TRBJ2-3; a possible D gene is TRBD2 (7 bases). CDR1 is MNHEY and CDR2 is SVGAGI in the germline V gene. The CDR3 covers 12 residues. V was shortened by 2 bases and J by 10 bases, with 10 bases between the two germline ends. CDR3 region: CASSYGGGPQYF. The CDR3, as DNA: TGTGCCAGCAGTTACGGGGGGGGCCCGCAGTATTTT.

The chain couples TRBV10-2 to TRBJ2-3; 7 positions match TRBD2. The ends lost 4 bases at V and 2 bases at J; junction bases unmatched: 9. The CDR3 is 16 residues long. Germline V lookup: CDR1 WSHSY, CDR2 SAAADI. The CDR3 nucleotides read TGCGCCAGCAGTGCAATTTCGGGAGGACTCACAGATACGCAGTATTTT. Amino acids: CASSAISGGLTDTQYF.

This clone showed up just once. The chain is built from TRBV7-2 and TRBJ1-2; D is unclear. The CDR3 extends over 13 amino acids. V dropped 0 bases and J dropped 9 bases, with 11 bases sitting between them. The germline gives CDR1 SGHTA, CDR2 FQGNSA. The CDR3 nucleotides are TGTGCCAGCAGCTTAGCGCCTGGTGGGAGCTACACCTTC. Its protein product is CASSLAPGGSYTF.

The rearrangement uses TRBV19 and TRBJ2-7, with TRBD1 matching over 9 bases. In germline, CDR1 is LNHDA, CDR2 SQIVND (reference sequence). Unmatched junction bases numbered 5, after V lost 3 bases and J lost 2 bases. CDR3 length equals 15 residues. CDR3 loop: CASSMERTGAYEQYF. The CDR3 DNA is TGTGCCAGTAGTATGGAGAGGACAGGGGCCTACGAGCAGTACTTC.

The chain has TRBV2 and TRBJ2-1; maybe TRBD1 (6 bases). The V gene's germline CDR1 is SNHLY and CDR2 FYNNEI. This CDR3 spans 14 amino acids. The germline V and J ends were trimmed by 8 bases and 4 bases, with 15 bases remaining between them. The CDR3 protein is CASQQGQQYNEQFF. CDR3 bases: TGTGCCAGCCAACAAGGACAGCAATACAATGAGCAGTTCTTC.

V and J are TRBV5-1 and TRBJ2-1; D remains unclear. V was shortened by 0 bases and J by 0 bases, with 10 bases between the two germline ends. Germline CDR1 and CDR2: SGHRS and YFSETQ. The CDR3 is 16 amino acids. DNA for the CDR3: TGCGCCAGCAGCTTGGGGCTCCCGAGCTCCTACAATGAGCAGTTCTTC. Translation: CASSLGLPSSYNEQFF. The whole variable domain, filled in from reference TRBV5-1 and TRBJ2-1, reads KAGVTQTPRYLIKTRGQQVTLSCSPISGHRSVSWYQQTPGQGLQFLFEYFSETQRNKGNFPGRFSGRQFSNSRSEMNVSTLELGDSALYLCASSLGLPSSYNEQFFGPGTRLTVL.

CDR3 nucleotide sequence: TGTGCCAGCAGTGAAGAGAGCGGGTCGAACACCGGGGAGCTGTTTTTT. Its protein product is CASSEESGSNTGELFF. The genes are TRBV2 and TRBJ2-2, with a tentative D call TRBD2 (6 bases). The CDR3 totals 16 residues. With 1 base removed from V and 0 bases from J, the gap between germline ends came to 9 bases. Per germline, CDR1 SNHLY and CDR2 FYNNEI.

The chain couples TRBV4-1 to TRBJ2-3, with TRBD2 identical over 7 bases. CDR1 and CDR2 from the germline V gene are MGHRA and YSYEKL. After removal of 0 bases from V and 4 bases from J, the junction contained 7 bases not matched to a gene. The length of the CDR3 is 16 residues. The CDR3 coding sequence is TGCGCCAGCAGCCAAGAGGGGGGACTATTTTCAGATACGCAGTATTTT. Its protein product is CASSQEGGLFSDTQYF.

The chain employs TRBV7-9 and TRBJ1-5; TRBD1 matches at 9 bases. The CDR3 loop spans 14 amino acids. After removal of 5 bases from V and 6 bases from J, the junction contained 5 bases not matched to a gene. CDR1 and CDR2 (germline): SEHNR, FQNEAQ (reference sequence). CDR3 nucleotides: TGTGCCAGCAGCACGGACAGGGGAGGTCAGCCCCAGCATTTT. It encodes CASSTDRGGQPQHF.

Worth noting for this clone: Distinct nucleotide sequences in the sample also encode this CDR3. The chain uses TRBV5-1 and TRBJ1-2, with 7 bases identical to TRBD1. Germline lookup yields CDR1 SGHRS and CDR2 YFSETQ. This CDR3 contains 14 residues. V dropped 2 bases and J dropped 2; count of bases not matched to a gene: 3. The CDR3 bases are TGCGCCAGCAGCTTAAGCAGGGGGAACTATGGCTACACCTTC. It is translated as CASSLSRGNYGYTF.

The chain carries TRBV7-2 and TRBJ1-3; TRBD1 matches 8 bases. Germline V gene lookup returns CDR1 SGHTA and CDR2 FQGNSA. Trimming cost V 1 base and J 2 bases; bases outside gene matches: 7. The CDR3 loop spans 17 amino acids. As DNA, the CDR3 is TGTGCCAGCAGCTTAGATGGCAGGGGGCAGACTGGAAACACCATATATTTT. It encodes CASSLDGRGQTGNTIYF.

V and J are TRBV4-3 and TRBJ2-7; 10 positions agree with TRBD1. Trimming removed 1 base from V and 2 bases from J; junction bases left unmatched: 5. Germline V gene sequence: CDR1 LGHNA, CDR2 YSLEER. The CDR3 runs 16 residues. The CDR3, as DNA: TGCGCCAGCAGCCAAGGGTCCGGGACAGGGGCCTACGAGCAGTACTTC. It encodes CASSQGSGTGAYEQYF.

The chain carries TRBV4-3 and TRBJ1-5; D remains ambiguous. Germline-derived CDR1 and CDR2 are LGHNA and YSLEER. The CDR3 length is 17 residues. V was shortened by 0 bases and J by 2 bases, with 14 bases between the two germline ends. The CDR3 DNA reads as TGCGCCAGCAGCCAAGAGCCCGGAACATCAGGCAATCAGCCCCAGCATTTT. Translated: CASSQEPGTSGNQPQHF.

This chain links TRBV5-1 with TRBJ2-7; D is undetermined. The CDR3 spans 14 residues. The germline V gene encodes CDR1 SGHRS and CDR2 YFSETQ. The V end was cut by 3 bases, the J end by 0 bases, with 10 bases between. CDR3 loop: CASSSGESSYEQYF. The CDR3 DNA follows: TGCGCCAGCAGCTCTGGCGAGAGCTCCTACGAGCAGTACTTC. Combining the CDR3 with reference TRBV5-1 and TRBJ2-7 gives the whole variable domain KAGVTQTPRYLIKTRGQQVTLSCSPISGHRSVSWYQQTPGQGLQFLFEYFSETQRNKGNFPGRFSGRQFSNSRSEMNVSTLELGDSALYLCASSSGESSYEQYFGPGTRLTVT.

The rearrangement links TRBV2 to TRBJ2-3, with D possibly TRBD1 on 6 matching bases. This CDR3 has 13 residues. V lost 5 bases and J lost 5, with 11 bases in between. Germline loops: CDR1 SNHLY, CDR2 FYNNEI. CDR3 DNA sequence: TGTGCCAGCAGTACCACAGGGAGAGATACGCAGTATTTT. Its protein product is CASSTTGRDTQYF.

This clone was seen a single time. The chain carries TRBV14 and TRBJ1-1; 8 positions match TRBD1. Germline V gene lookup returns CDR1 SGHDN and CDR2 FVKESK. This CDR3 spans 14 amino acids. The ends lost 4 bases at V and 4 bases at J; junction bases unmatched: 5. The CDR3 region is CASSRLTGGTEAFF. The CDR3 DNA sequence: TGTGCCAGCAGCCGATTAACAGGGGGCACTGAAGCTTTCTTT.

This clone turned up a few times. The gene calls are TRBV9 and TRBJ1-1, with D unclear. This CDR3 is built from 14 residues. V lost 3 bases and J lost 2, with 11 bases in between. CDR1 and CDR2 from the germline V gene are SGDLS and YYNGEE. The CDR3 is CASSENYVNTEAFF. In nucleotides, the CDR3 is TGTGCCAGCAGCGAGAACTACGTAAACACTGAAGCTTTCTTT.

The rearrangement uses TRBV9 and TRBJ1-1, with D perhaps TRBD1 (6 bases). Deletions cut 0 bases from V and 4 bases from J, with 16 bases between. Germline assignment: CDR1 SGDLS and CDR2 YYNGEE. The CDR3 extends over 16 amino acids. The DNA of the CDR3 is TGTGCCAGCAGCGTAGGAGGAGGGGGGCGGGGCACTGAAGCTTTCTTT. The encoded protein is CASSVGGGGRGTEAFF.

Remarks on this clone: The same CDR3 is also encoded by other DNA sequences in this sample. The gene calls are TRBV7-2 and TRBJ1-1, with 7 bases fitting TRBD1. The CDR3 contains 14 residues. J lost 2 bases, V lost 4 bases, and 4 bases had no gene match. In germline, CDR1 is SGHTA, CDR2 FQGNSA. CDR3 sequence (DNA): TGTGCCAGCAGCTCTCGGACAGGTAACACTGAAGCTTTCTTT. Translation: CASSSRTGNTEAFF.